Each of the 32 T cell receptor beta chains below was sequenced from the same sample in a study of blood T cell repertoires in COVID-19. Profiling relied on immunoSEQ multiplex PCR, and the TCRdb table lists in-frame clones only, not all of them. The sample lists about 380,000 clones, 90% occurring once. Sequences were obtained from peripheral blood. These receptors all stem from a man between 18 and 35 years old with active or convalescent COVID-19.

By sample share, this clone is medium-sized. The chain has TRBV6-4 and TRBJ2-2; 10 bases are shared with TRBD2. The CDR3 extends over 16 amino acids. CDR1 is MRHNA, CDR2 SNTAGT, per germline. V was pared by 0 bases and J by 4 bases, with 2 bases of the junction left unmatched. The DNA for the CDR3 is TGTGCCAGCAGTGACTCAAGCGGGGGGGCCACCGGGGAGCTGTTTTTT. This translates into CASSDSSGGATGELFF.

The chain recombines TRBV27 with TRBJ2-3, with 8 positions matching TRBD1. Germline V gene lookup returns CDR1 MNHEY and CDR2 SMNVEV (reference sequence). The J segment lost 2 bases and the V segment lost 5 bases, leaving 12 bases of the junction unmatched. This CDR3 is 17 amino acids long. CDR3 sequence: CASSPPTGTGTTDTQYF. For the CDR3, the DNA is TGTGCCAGCAGTCCACCAACCGGGACAGGCACCACAGATACGCAGTATTTT.

The V and J genes are TRBV6-6 and TRBJ2-7; D not certain. V lost 6 bases and J lost 1, with 16 bases in between. The CDR3 covers 15 residues. Germline V gene data show CDR1 as MNHNY and CDR2 as SVGAGI (reference sequence). This chain's CDR3 is CASSEQKTRSYEQYF. CDR3 nucleotides: TGTGCCAGCAGCGAACAGAAAACAAGATCCTACGAGCAGTACTTC.

The chain uses TRBV28 and TRBJ2-1; weak D call: TRBD2 (6 bases). Trimming cost V 6 bases and J 8 bases, with 8 bases left between them. Germline CDR1 reads MDHEN; CDR2 reads SYDVKM. The CDR3 runs 11 residues. CDR3 residues: CASSWRDEQFF. The CDR3 DNA is TGTGCCAGCAGCTGGAGGGATGAGCAGTTCTTC. Based on the CDR3 plus reference TRBV28 and TRBJ2-1, the full variable domain is DVKVTQSSRYLVKRTGEKVFLECVQDMDHENMFWYRQDPGLGLRLIYFSYDVKMKEKGDIPEGYSVSREKKERFSLILESASTNQTSMYLCASSWRDEQFFGPGTRLTVL.

This clone was seen more than once but under ten times. The rearrangement links TRBV5-1 to TRBJ1-6; D unresolved. The germline gives CDR1 SGHRS, CDR2 YFSETQ. The V end was cut by 5 bases, the J end by 0 bases, with 9 bases between. CDR3 length: 15 residues. CDR3 in DNA: TGCGCCAGCAGTGTGGGGAGCTCCTATAATTCACCCCTCCACTTT. Translated, it gives CASSVGSSYNSPLHF.

This clone appeared once. J is TRBJ1-1 and V is TRBV4-2; 7 bases match TRBD1. V lost 6 bases, J lost 0 bases, and 13 bases stayed unmatched. CDR1 is LGHNA, CDR2 YNFKEQ, per germline. There are 17 residues in the CDR3. The CDR3: CASRHGKAGGMNTEAFF. The DNA for the CDR3 is TGTGCCAGCAGACATGGAAAGGCAGGGGGAATGAACACTGAAGCTTTCTTT.

This clone was recorded only once. This rearrangement joins TRBV6-2 or TRBV6-3 to TRBJ1-1, with 10 nucleotides matching TRBD1. Trimming cost V 2 bases and J 5 bases; bases outside gene matches: 2. CDR1 MNHEY and CDR2 SVGEGT come from the germline V gene. The CDR3 extends over 14 amino acids. The DNA for the CDR3 is TGTGCCAGCAGTTACCTGGACAGGGGGACTGAAGCTTTCTTT. Protein: CASSYLDRGTEAFF.

This rearrangement joins TRBV19 to TRBJ2-5; D perhaps matches TRBD1 (5 bases). The CDR3 is made up of 14 amino acids. V was clipped by 2 bases and J by 2 bases, with 9 bases between them. Per germline, CDR1 LNHDA and CDR2 SQIVND (reference sequence). CDR3 nucleotide sequence: TGTGCCAGTAGTATAAGCAGACAGCAAGAGACCCAGTACTTC. As protein: CASSISRQQETQYF.

The chain recombines TRBV29-1 with TRBJ1-4, with 7 bases matching TRBD1. Trimming removed 7 bases from V and 3 bases from J; junction bases left unmatched: 5. The CDR3 runs to 13 residues. Germline-derived CDR1 and CDR2 are SQVTM and ANQGSEA. CDR3 residues: CSGGGTANEKLFF. In nucleotides, the CDR3 is TGCAGCGGGGGAGGGACAGCTAATGAAAAACTGTTTTTT.

V is TRBV15 and J is TRBJ2-7, with 7 bases lining up with TRBD1. Germline loops: CDR1 LNHNV, CDR2 YYDKDF (reference sequence). V lost 0 bases and J lost 6; bases outside the gene matches: 5. This CDR3 comprises 14 residues. CDR3 coding DNA: TGTGCCACCAGCAGAGATGCAGGGGGTTCCGAGCAGTACTTC. It specifies CATSRDAGGSEQYF.

The chain recombines TRBV3-1 (or the pseudogene TRBV3-2) with TRBJ2-7; perhaps TRBD1 as D (6 bases). This CDR3 has 16 residues. Germline V CDR1 and CDR2: LGHDT, YNNKEL (reference sequence). V was pared by 2 bases and J by 0 bases, with 14 bases between. CDR3 sequence reads: CASSQPPGVPSYEQYF. The CDR3 bases are TGTGCCAGCAGCCAACCCCCAGGGGTTCCCTCCTACGAGCAGTACTTC.

The chain combines TRBV19 with TRBJ2-7; 11 bases fit TRBD1. Looked up from germline, CDR1 is LNHDA and CDR2 is SQIVND (reference sequence). The CDR3 contains 18 residues. V lost 5 bases to trimming and J lost 2 bases; unmatched junction nucleotides: 14. The CDR3 protein is CASSVNRDRGILPYEQYF. DNA of the CDR3: TGTGCCAGTAGTGTTAACCGGGACAGGGGGATCCTACCCTACGAGCAGTACTTC.

J is TRBJ2-7 and V is TRBV7-9, with D uncertain. The CDR3 runs to 15 residues. Per germline, CDR1 SEHNR and CDR2 FQNEAQ (reference sequence). V was cut by 1 base and J by 6 bases, with 16 bases left in between. CDR3: CASSLVGLESAEQYF. CDR3 in DNA: TGTGCCAGCAGCTTAGTGGGTCTAGAAAGCGCCGAGCAGTACTTC.

This chain uses TRBV27 with TRBJ1-5, with 10 bases that match TRBD1. With V trimmed by 2 bases and J by 3 bases, 7 bases remained unmatched. Germline lookup yields CDR1 MNHEY and CDR2 SMNVEV (reference sequence). The CDR3 totals 17 residues. The CDR3 region has the DNA TGTGCCAGCAGTTTAATTATGGGACAGGGGCACAATCAGCCCCAGCATTTT. Its protein is CASSLIMGQGHNQPQHF.

The chain links TRBV19 to TRBJ2-1, with D tentatively TRBD2 (5 bases). Germline CDR1 reads LNHDA; CDR2 reads SQIVND (reference sequence). The CDR3 loop spans 13 amino acids. V lost 7 bases and J lost 10, with 17 bases in between. The CDR3: CASNTPPGVEQFF. The CDR3, as DNA: TGTGCCAGTAATACCCCGCCCGGGGTGGAGCAGTTCTTC.

J is TRBJ1-1 and V is TRBV10-2; D not certain. Between the trimmed V and J ends, which lost 6 bases and 5 bases, there was a span of 19 bases. Germline CDR1 reads WSHSY; CDR2 reads SAAADI. The CDR3 runs to 15 residues. CDR3 nucleotides: TGCGCCAGCAGCCCACTGAGGGAGGGAGGGACTGAAGCTTTCTTT. Residues: CASSPLREGGTEAFF.

This clone was seen just once. The chain has TRBV5-6 and TRBJ1-6; D unclear. This CDR3 comprises 16 residues. Looked up from germline, CDR1 is SGHDT and CDR2 is YYEEEE. V shed 4 bases and J shed 8 bases, with 19 bases lying between them. As DNA, the CDR3 is TGTGCCAGCAGCCCAAATCTCCGGCAGGTGGATTCACCCCTCCACTTT. This translates into CASSPNLRQVDSPLHF.

This chain links TRBV7-9 with TRBJ1-6, with D perhaps TRBD1 (6 bases). Germline V gene sequence: CDR1 SEHNR, CDR2 FQNEAQ (reference sequence). V lost 7 bases and J 0 bases, leaving 16 bases between the germline ends. The CDR3 has 17 residues. CDR3 region: CASISGTPSSYNSPLHF. CDR3 DNA sequence: TGTGCCAGCATATCCGGGACACCGAGCTCCTATAATTCACCCCTCCACTTT.

CDR3 in amino acids: CASSFTGSNQPQHF. The DNA of the CDR3 is TGTGCCAGCAGTTTCACAGGGAGCAATCAGCCCCAGCATTTT. The chain recombines TRBV27 with TRBJ1-5, with D possibly being TRBD1 (6 bases). The CDR3 consists of 14 residues. Trimming stripped 3 bases from V and 1 base from J, with 7 bases between. The germline CDR1 and CDR2 sequences are MNHEY and SMNVEV (reference sequence).

This chain links TRBV5-5 with TRBJ1-1; 7 bases agree with TRBD1. Germline CDR1 is SGHKS and CDR2 is YYEKEE (reference sequence). The CDR3 is 16 amino acids. Losses at the gene ends were 4 bases for V and 0 bases for J; bases not matched to a gene: 9. CDR3 loop: CASSPTGLGLNTEAFF. CDR3 DNA: TGTGCCAGCAGCCCGACAGGGTTGGGGTTGAACACTGAAGCTTTCTTT.

This chain uses TRBV5-1 with TRBJ1-3; D gene unclear. CDR1 SGHRS and CDR2 YFSETQ come from the germline V gene. The CDR3 contains 14 residues. Trimming removed 4 bases from V and 0 bases from J, with 8 bases in between. CDR3 in amino acids: CASSPGDSGNTIYF. The CDR3 DNA is TGCGCCAGCAGCCCAGGTGACTCTGGAAACACCATATATTTT.

Only one count was recorded for this clone. The chain recombines TRBV3-1 (or the pseudogene TRBV3-2) with TRBJ1-2; the match to TRBD1 covers 7 bases. This CDR3 comprises 13 residues. J gave up 4 bases and V 7 bases, and 6 bases lay outside the gene matches. Per germline, CDR1 LGHDT and CDR2 YNNKEL (reference sequence). CDR3: CASTHTGAYGYTF. CDR3 in DNA: TGTGCCAGCACCCACACAGGGGCCTATGGCTACACCTTC.

This clone was found once. The V gene is TRBV13, the J gene TRBJ2-7; 7 bases line up with TRBD1. The V segment lost 4 bases and the J segment 3 bases; nucleotides outside the gene matches: 12. Germline CDR1 and CDR2: PRHDT and FYEKMQ (reference sequence). The CDR3 length is 16 residues. The CDR3 DNA reads as TGTGCCAGCAGCTCCAGGACAGGTTGGTTTAACTACGAGCAGTACTTC. Its translation: CASSSRTGWFNYEQYF.

V usage is TRBV7-6 and J usage is TRBJ1-2, with no clear D. This CDR3 region has 13 residues. V dropped 5 bases and J dropped 8 bases, with 15 bases sitting between them. From germline, CDR1 is SGHVS and CDR2 FNYEAQ. The CDR3 protein is CASSTDGFQGYTF. The CDR3 coding sequence is TGTGCCAGCAGCACAGACGGATTCCAGGGCTACACCTTC. Complete variable domain (other parts from reference TRBV7-6 and TRBJ1-2): GAGVSQSPRYKVTKRGQDVALRCDPISGHVSLYWYRQALGQGPEFLTYFNYEAQQDKSGLPNDRFSAERPEGSISTLTIQRTEQRDSAMYRCASSTDGFQGYTFGSGTRLTVV.

The chain uses TRBV19 and TRBJ1-5; D is ambiguous. V dropped 7 bases and J dropped 1 base, with 17 bases sitting between them. The CDR3 contains 16 residues. Germline V gives CDR1 LNHDA, CDR2 SQIVND (reference sequence). The CDR3 nucleotides are TGTGCCAGTACCATCACAGCCTTTCCCAGCAATCAGCCCCAGCATTTT. Translated: CASTITAFPSNQPQHF. Using reference TRBV19 and TRBJ1-5 for the parts outside the CDR3, the full variable domain is DGGITQSPKYLFRKEGQNVTLSCEQNLNHDAMYWYRQDPGQGLRLIYYSQIVNDFQKGDIAEGYSVSREKKESFPLTVTSAQKNPTAFYLCASTITAFPSNQPQHFGDGTRLSIL.

This clone was observed once. This chain links TRBV19 with TRBJ2-7, with 10 bases identical to TRBD2. The V and J ends lost 4 bases and 5 bases, in that order; junction bases with no gene match: 5. This CDR3 has 14 amino acids. The V gene's germline CDR1 is LNHDA and CDR2 SQIVND (reference sequence). CDR3 bases: TGTGCCAGTAGTACAGCGGGAGGGCCCCACGAGCAGTACTTC. Protein: CASSTAGGPHEQYF.

The chain links TRBV27 to TRBJ2-3; 9 nucleotides align to TRBD2. The CDR3 sequence is 16 residues long. CDR1 is MNHEY and CDR2 is SMNVEV in the germline V gene (reference sequence). The V and J ends lost 1 base and 2 bases, in that order; junction bases with no gene match: 4. The CDR3 reads CASSLLVAGDTDTQYF. The CDR3 coding sequence is TGTGCCAGCAGTTTATTGGTAGCGGGGGACACAGATACGCAGTATTTT.

This clone appeared once. V is TRBV9 and J is TRBJ2-7; D might be TRBD2 (5 bases). The CDR3 length is 12 residues. The V end lost 3 bases, the J end lost 6 bases, and 10 bases lay between the germline ends. The germline gives CDR1 SGDLS, CDR2 YYNGEE. CDR3 loop: CASSEGVGEQYF. The CDR3 DNA is TGTGCCAGCAGCGAGGGAGTCGGCGAGCAGTACTTC. Full variable domain (rest looked up from reference TRBV9 and TRBJ2-7): DSGVTQTPKHLITATGQRVTLRCSPRSGDLSVYWYQQSLDQGLQFLIQYYNGEERAKGNILERFSAQQFPDLHSELNLSSLELGDSALYFCASSEGVGEQYFGPGTRLTVT.

The chain employs TRBV27 and TRBJ1-6, with D unresolved. Looked up from germline, CDR1 is MNHEY and CDR2 is SMNVEV (reference sequence). Deletions cut 5 bases from V and 7 bases from J, with 15 bases between. The CDR3 is 15 amino acids. This chain's CDR3 is CASSGLAEENSPLHF. DNA for the CDR3: TGTGCCAGCAGTGGACTGGCGGAGGAAAATTCACCCCTCCACTTT.

This sequence joins TRBV19 and TRBJ2-7; TRBD2 aligns across 7 bases. This CDR3 has 15 residues. The J segment lost 3 bases and the V segment lost 3 bases, leaving 8 bases of the junction unmatched. CDR1 is LNHDA, CDR2 SQIVND, per germline (reference sequence). The CDR3 here is CASSIRRGVGYEQYF. The CDR3 bases are TGTGCCAGTAGTATTCGCCGGGGGGTAGGCTACGAGCAGTACTTC. Looking up the rest from reference TRBV19 and TRBJ2-7 gives the full variable domain: DGGITQSPKYLFRKEGQNVTLSCEQNLNHDAMYWYRQDPGQGLRLIYYSQIVNDFQKGDIAEGYSVSREKKESFPLTVTSAQKNPTAFYLCASSIRRGVGYEQYFGPGTRLTVT.

With respect to this clone: Germline is not matched at one junction end, which may reflect a read error. This chain joins TRBV7-7 and TRBJ1-1; TRBD1 matches at 8 bases. The germline gives CDR1 SSHAT, CDR2 FNYEAQ (reference sequence). The CDR3 extends over 18 amino acids. CDR3 bases: TGTGCTAGCAGCCAATTCACGGGGACAGGCACAATGAACACTGAAGCTTTCTTT. Residues: CASSQFTGTGTMNTEAFF. The full variable domain, with the rest looked up from reference TRBV7-7 and TRBJ1-1, is GAGVSQSPRYKVTKRGQDVTLRCDPISSHATLYWYQQALGQGPEFLTYFNYEAQPDKSGLPSDRFSAERPEGSISTLTIQRTEQRDSAMYRCASSQFTGTGTMNTEAFFGQGTRLTVV.

This clone was seen only once. The chain has TRBV6-5 and TRBJ2-5; 8 nucleotides line up with TRBD2. With V trimmed by 4 bases and J by 4 bases, 8 bases remained unmatched. In germline, CDR1 is MNHEY, CDR2 SVGAGI. This CDR3 region has 15 residues. The CDR3 spells CASSLAGLGAETQYF. CDR3 coding DNA: TGTGCCAGCAGTTTAGCGGGATTGGGGGCAGAGACCCAGTACTTC.